This is a list of T cell receptor beta chains from one sample in a study of cytomegalovirus exposure and HLA in healthy donors. Some clones are missing from TCRdb's copy, which holds only in-frame ones; the method was immunoSEQ multiplex PCR. The table lists 200,000 or so clones, 78% of them singletons. The sequenced sample was PBMCs. These receptors all stem from a woman in her thirties in good health and CMV-seropositive. CDR3s include the opening cysteine and the closing phenylalanine or tryptophan. D genes are given only for firm matches. Size tells how often a clone was seen (once, few, many) or the class of an expanded clone, and some rows leave it out.

j_gene: TRBJ2-3; abundance: .; d_gene: .; v_gene: TRBV5-1; CDR3nt: TGCGCCAGCGCTCCCAGAAGCACAGATACGCAGTATTTT; CDR3aa: CASAPRSTDTQYF
j_gene: TRBJ2-1; abundance: .; d_gene: TRBD2; v_gene: TRBV12-5; CDR3nt: TGTGCTAGTGGTTCTCGGACTAGTGCCAATGAGCAGTTCTTC; CDR3aa: CASGSRTSANEQFF
j_gene: TRBJ1-3; abundance: .; d_gene: .; v_gene: TRBV27; CDR3nt: TGTGCCAGCAGTTTATATCGGGGGGCTGGAAACACCATATATTTT; CDR3aa: CASSLYRGAGNTIYF
j_gene: TRBJ2-7; abundance: once; d_gene: TRBD2; v_gene: TRBV5-1; CDR3nt: TGCGCCAGCAGCTGGACTAGTACCTACGAGCAGTACTTC; CDR3aa: CASSWTSTYEQYF
j_gene: TRBJ1-4; abundance: .; d_gene: TRBD1; v_gene: TRBV5-1; CDR3nt: TGCGCCAGCAGCTACCGGGACAGGGATGAAAAACTGTTTTTT; CDR3aa: CASSYRDRDEKLFF
j_gene: TRBJ1-2; abundance: .; d_gene: .; v_gene: TRBV11-2; CDR3nt: TGTGCCAGCAGCTTAGCGGGGGGATACGAACAGGGACCCGGCGGCTACACCTTC; CDR3aa: CASSLAGGYEQGPGGYTF
j_gene: TRBJ2-1; abundance: .; d_gene: TRBD2; v_gene: TRBV9; CDR3nt: TGTGCCAGCAGCGTCAGCGGGAGCTCCTACAATGAGCAGTTCTTC; CDR3aa: CASSVSGSSYNEQFF
j_gene: TRBJ2-7; abundance: once; d_gene: .; v_gene: TRBV6-1; CDR3nt: TGTGCCAGCAGTGAGTCCATCCAGCAGTACTTC; CDR3aa: CASSESIQQYF
j_gene: TRBJ1-1; abundance: .; d_gene: .; v_gene: TRBV5-1; CDR3nt: TGCGCCAGCAGCTTGGGACTTTTGAACACTGAAGCTTTCTTT; CDR3aa: CASSLGLLNTEAFF
j_gene: TRBJ1-1; abundance: .; d_gene: .; v_gene: TRBV27; CDR3nt: TGTGCCAGCAGTTTATTAGTCGGGGTCACTGAAGCTTTCTTT; CDR3aa: CASSLLVGVTEAFF
j_gene: TRBJ1-1; abundance: .; d_gene: .; v_gene: TRBV28; CDR3nt: TGTGCCAGCAGTCCTTTACAGGGAACTGAAGCTTTCTTT; CDR3aa: CASSPLQGTEAFF
j_gene: TRBJ2-2; abundance: once; d_gene: TRBD2; v_gene: TRBV15; CDR3nt: TGTGCCACCAGCCGGGACTACTCAGGAGACGGGGAGCTGTTTTTT; CDR3aa: CATSRDYSGDGELFF
j_gene: TRBJ2-1; abundance: .; d_gene: TRBD1; v_gene: TRBV5-1; CDR3nt: TGCGCCAGCAGCTTGCCTGACAGGGGGGAAATAGGTCATGATCCCGCTCGCTACAATGAGCAGTTCTTC; CDR3aa: CASSLPDRGEIGHDPARYNEQFF
j_gene: TRBJ1-2; abundance: few; d_gene: .; v_gene: TRBV7-9; CDR3nt: TGTGCCAGCAGCTTGGAGCGGGCAGGGAATGGCTACACCTTC; CDR3aa: CASSLERAGNGYTF
j_gene: TRBJ1-6; abundance: once; d_gene: .; v_gene: TRBV19; CDR3nt: TGTGCCAGTAGTATCAACAGGGTGAAATCCTATAATTCACCCCTCCACTTT; CDR3aa: CASSINRVKSYNSPLHF
j_gene: TRBJ1-5; abundance: .; d_gene: .; v_gene: TRBV11-2; CDR3nt: TGTGCCAGCAGCTTAGTTACTAATCAGCCCCAGCATTTT; CDR3aa: CASSLVTNQPQHF
j_gene: TRBJ1-5; abundance: .; d_gene: .; v_gene: TRBV28; CDR3nt: TGTGCCAGCAGTTTCCAGGGTCGTGGCTACAATCAGCCCCAGCATTTT; CDR3aa: CASSFQGRGYNQPQHF
j_gene: TRBJ1-6; abundance: .; d_gene: .; v_gene: TRBV10-3; CDR3nt: TGTGCCATCAGTGAGCCTCCACCGGGAGATAATTCACCCCTCCACTTT; CDR3aa: CAISEPPPGDNSPLHF
j_gene: TRBJ2-5; abundance: .; d_gene: TRBD2; v_gene: TRBV4-1; CDR3nt: TGCGCCAGCAGCCAAGCGGGAGGGCAAGAGACCCAGTACTTC; CDR3aa: CASSQAGGQETQYF
j_gene: TRBJ1-2; abundance: .; d_gene: .; v_gene: TRBV7-2; CDR3nt: TGTGCCAGCAGCTCCGGACAGACCGTCGTCGGTAGTATAGGCTACACCTTC; CDR3aa: CASSSGQTVVGSIGYTF
j_gene: TRBJ2-1; abundance: .; d_gene: TRBD2; v_gene: TRBV10-2; CDR3nt: TGCGCCAGCAGTGAGAACAGGGGGACTAGCGGGGGGAATGAGCAGTTCTTC; CDR3aa: CASSENRGTSGGNEQFF
j_gene: TRBJ1-3; abundance: .; d_gene: TRBD1; v_gene: TRBV28; CDR3nt: TGTGCCAGCAGTTTTGGGACAGGGGGCTCTGGAAACACCATATATTTT; CDR3aa: CASSFGTGGSGNTIYF
j_gene: TRBJ2-4; abundance: .; d_gene: .; v_gene: TRBV5-1; CDR3nt: TGCGCCAGCAATCTCGGCGCAGGGACCAAAAACATTCAGTACTTC; CDR3aa: CASNLGAGTKNIQYF
j_gene: TRBJ1-2; abundance: once; d_gene: .; v_gene: TRBV15; CDR3nt: TGTGCCACCAGCAGAGATCGGGTTGGGTCCAATGGCTACACCTTC; CDR3aa: CATSRDRVGSNGYTF
j_gene: TRBJ1-6; abundance: .; d_gene: TRBD1; v_gene: TRBV9; CDR3nt: TGTGCCAGCAGCGTAATGACAGGGGGTAATTCACCCCTCCACTTT; CDR3aa: CASSVMTGGNSPLHF
j_gene: TRBJ1-1; abundance: once; d_gene: .; v_gene: TRBV11-3; CDR3nt: TGTGCCAGCAGCTTCGGGGGGTCAGTGAACACTGAAGCTTTCTTT; CDR3aa: CASSFGGSVNTEAFF
j_gene: TRBJ2-7; abundance: few; d_gene: TRBD1; v_gene: TRBV27; CDR3nt: TGTGCCAGCAAGTCACAGGGGGCGTACGAGCAGTACTTC; CDR3aa: CASKSQGAYEQYF
j_gene: TRBJ2-7; abundance: many; d_gene: .; v_gene: TRBV6-6; CDR3nt: TGTGCCAGCAGTGGCACAGGCTTCTTCCACTTC; CDR3aa: CASSGTGFFHF
j_gene: TRBJ2-3; abundance: .; d_gene: .; v_gene: TRBV7-2; CDR3nt: TGTGCCAGCAGCTTAGTGGCAGGTACGCAGTATTTT; CDR3aa: CASSLVAGTQYF
j_gene: TRBJ2-1; abundance: .; d_gene: .; v_gene: TRBV7-9; CDR3nt: TGTGCCAGCAGCTTACGCACGGGAGAGCACTACAATGAGCAGTTCTTC; CDR3aa: CASSLRTGEHYNEQFF
j_gene: TRBJ2-1; abundance: .; d_gene: TRBD1; v_gene: TRBV11-1; CDR3nt: TGTGCCAGCAGCCGCCTGACAGGGCGATTTGATGTTGCTGATGAGCAGTTCTTC; CDR3aa: CASSRLTGRFDVADEQFF
j_gene: TRBJ2-1; abundance: .; d_gene: .; v_gene: TRBV11-2; CDR3nt: TGTGCCAGCAGCTCGCGGCTTCTGCAGTTCTTC; CDR3aa: CASSSRLLQFF
j_gene: TRBJ1-2; abundance: once; d_gene: .; v_gene: TRBV19; CDR3nt: TGTGCCAGTAGAGGTCGGAGGGGGGGAAGCTACACCTTC; CDR3aa: CASRGRRGGSYTF
j_gene: TRBJ1-2; abundance: few; d_gene: TRBD1; v_gene: TRBV27; CDR3nt: TGTGCCAGCAGTTTCGGACAGGGGAACTATGGCTACACCTTC; CDR3aa: CASSFGQGNYGYTF
j_gene: TRBJ2-5; abundance: .; d_gene: .; v_gene: TRBV2; CDR3nt: TGTGCCAGCCCTGGGAGGGGGGAAGAGACCCAGTACTTC; CDR3aa: CASPGRGEETQYF
j_gene: TRBJ2-7; abundance: .; d_gene: .; v_gene: TRBV19; CDR3nt: TGTGCCAGTAGCGTTTTCCAGGGGAGCACCTACGAGCAGTACTTC; CDR3aa: CASSVFQGSTYEQYF
j_gene: TRBJ1-6; abundance: few; d_gene: TRBD1; v_gene: TRBV15; CDR3nt: TGTGCCACCGCCCGAGGCAGGGGGTCTAATTCACCCCTCCACTTT; CDR3aa: CATARGRGSNSPLHF
j_gene: TRBJ2-1; abundance: .; d_gene: .; v_gene: TRBV28; CDR3nt: TGTGCCAGCAGTTTAGGCGGCGTCTACAATGAGCAGTTCTTC; CDR3aa: CASSLGGVYNEQFF
j_gene: TRBJ1-1; abundance: .; d_gene: TRBD1; v_gene: TRBV28; CDR3nt: TGTGCCAGCAGTCAAAGGGACAGGCCTAGTAGACCCGAAGCTTTCTTT; CDR3aa: CASSQRDRPSRPEAFF
j_gene: TRBJ2-7; abundance: .; d_gene: .; v_gene: TRBV12-5; CDR3nt: TGTGCTAGTGGTTTGGTGGGACCGGGACTTCACTACGAGCAGTACTTC; CDR3aa: CASGLVGPGLHYEQYF
j_gene: TRBJ2-7; abundance: .; d_gene: .; v_gene: TRBV6-7; CDR3nt: TGTGCCAGCAGTTACGAGGGGGACCCGATTAGCTCCTACGAGCAGTACTTC; CDR3aa: CASSYEGDPISSYEQYF
j_gene: TRBJ1-1; abundance: .; d_gene: .; v_gene: TRBV10-3; CDR3nt: TGTGCCATCAGTGAGCCCCAGGGGCCGCTAAACACTGAAGCTTTCTTT; CDR3aa: CAISEPQGPLNTEAFF